This TCR beta chain was identified during a study of Ad26.COV2.S vaccination and SARS-CoV-2 variants. Study in general: Ad26.COV2.S shots went into the muscle once or twice, 56 days apart.

Assay: immunoSEQ multiplex PCR; the TCRdb copy retains only in-frame clones and omits some. Here the sample spans roughly 380,000 clones, around 90% being singletons. Treatment specified: roughly 20 received Ad26.COV2.S at low or high dose, single or two shots; about 5 received placebo; per-sample allocation not given. It was on day 63 after the first vaccine or placebo injection that samples were taken. Study-wide results and caveats: Post-vaccination breadth of spike-specific CD8+ and CD4+ T cell responses was reportedly substantial.

This clone came up a few times. What it recognizes is unknown. Source: peripheral blood, taken in a trial of Ad26.COV2.S vaccine versus placebo. The source of this sequence is a person between 18 and 65 years old who received the Ad26.COV2.S COVID-19 vaccine or a placebo.

The CDR3 coding sequence is TGTGCCAGCAGCCAAGAGAGGGGCAACTCCTACGAGCAGTACTTC. Protein: CASSQERGNSYEQYF. V usage is TRBV4-2 and J usage is TRBJ2-7; perhaps D is TRBD1 or TRBD2 (5 bases each). This CDR3 spans 15 amino acids. V dropped 0 bases and J dropped 0 bases, with 9 bases sitting between them. The germline CDR1 and CDR2 sequences are LGHNA and YNFKEQ.